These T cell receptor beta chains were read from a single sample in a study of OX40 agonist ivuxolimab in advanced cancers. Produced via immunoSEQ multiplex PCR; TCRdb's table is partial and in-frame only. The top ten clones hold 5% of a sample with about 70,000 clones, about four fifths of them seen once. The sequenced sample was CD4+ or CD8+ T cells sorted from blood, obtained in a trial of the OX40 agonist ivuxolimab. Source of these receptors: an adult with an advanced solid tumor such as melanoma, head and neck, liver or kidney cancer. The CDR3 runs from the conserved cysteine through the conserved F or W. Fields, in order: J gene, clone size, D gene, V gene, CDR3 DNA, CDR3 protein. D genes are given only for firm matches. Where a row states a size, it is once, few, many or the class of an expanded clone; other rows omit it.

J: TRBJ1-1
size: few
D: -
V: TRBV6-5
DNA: TGTGCCAGCAGTTACTGGGCTTCAGGGTTGGCTTTCTTT
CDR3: CASSYWASGLAFF

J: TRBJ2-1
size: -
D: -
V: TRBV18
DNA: TGTGCCAGCTCACCGGATAATGAGCAGTTCTTC
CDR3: CASSPDNEQFF

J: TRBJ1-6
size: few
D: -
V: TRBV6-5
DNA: TGTGCCAGCAGTCGAACCAGACAGAGAAACTCACCCCTCCACTTT
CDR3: CASSRTRQRNSPLHF

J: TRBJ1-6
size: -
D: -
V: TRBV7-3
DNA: TGTGCCAGCAGCCGGGACAACCTTAATTCACCCCTCCACTTT
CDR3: CASSRDNLNSPLHF

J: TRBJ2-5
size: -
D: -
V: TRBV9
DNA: TGTGCCAGCAGCGACGGGCCCGACAGCCAAGAGACCCAGTACTTC
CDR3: CASSDGPDSQETQYF

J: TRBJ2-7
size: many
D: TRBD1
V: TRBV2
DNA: TGTGCCAGCAGTCCACAGGGGTTCGGCTACGAGCAGTACTTC
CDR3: CASSPQGFGYEQYF

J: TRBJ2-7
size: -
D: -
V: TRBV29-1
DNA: TGCAGCGTTGCTTGGGACCACACTTCCTACGAGCAGTACTTC
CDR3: CSVAWDHTSYEQYF

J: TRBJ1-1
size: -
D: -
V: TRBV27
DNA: TGTGCCAGCAGTTTCTACTCAGGGAAGACTGAAGCTTTCTTT
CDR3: CASSFYSGKTEAFF

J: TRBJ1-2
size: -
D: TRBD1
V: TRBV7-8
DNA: TGTGCCAGCAGCCCGGGACAGGCGAACTATGGCTACACCTTC
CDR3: CASSPGQANYGYTF

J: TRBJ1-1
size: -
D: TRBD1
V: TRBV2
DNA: TGTGCCAGCAGGGGTAGGGGGCGCGAGGTTCGCGCTGAAGCTTTCTTT
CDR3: CASRGRGREVRAEAFF

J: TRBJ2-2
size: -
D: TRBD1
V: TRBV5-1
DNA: TGCGCCAGCAGCCGTGGGACAGGGGCCGGGCTAGCCACAAACACCGGGGAGCTGTTTTTT
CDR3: CASSRGTGAGLATNTGELFF

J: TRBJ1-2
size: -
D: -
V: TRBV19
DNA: TGTGCCAGTAGTACCCCGGGGGGGCTGAGCTATGGCTACACCTTC
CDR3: CASSTPGGLSYGYTF

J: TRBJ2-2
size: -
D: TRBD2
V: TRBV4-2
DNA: TGTGCCAGCAGCCTCGGACTAGCCTGGGGGACGGACACCGGGGAGCTGTTTTTT
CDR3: CASSLGLAWGTDTGELFF

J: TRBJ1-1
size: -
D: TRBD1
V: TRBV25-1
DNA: TGTGCCAGACCGGGACAGGGTGCTGAAGCTTTCTTT
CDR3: CARPGQGAEAFF

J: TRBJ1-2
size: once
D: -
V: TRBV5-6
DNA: TGTGCCAGCAGCTTGTCAGGGGAGAACTATGGCTACACCTTC
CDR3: CASSLSGENYGYTF

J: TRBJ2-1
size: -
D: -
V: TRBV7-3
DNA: TGTGCCAGCAGCTTAACGTTAGGGAATGAGCAGTTCTTC
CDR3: CASSLTLGNEQFF

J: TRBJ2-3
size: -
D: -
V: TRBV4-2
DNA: TGTGCCAGCAGCCAAGGGGGGGCCGCGGATACGCAGTATTTT
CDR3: CASSQGGAADTQYF

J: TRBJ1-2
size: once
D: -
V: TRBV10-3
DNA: TGTGCCATCAGTGAGTCGAGCGTGCAGGGCGGCTATGGCTACACCTTC
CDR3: CAISESSVQGGYGYTF

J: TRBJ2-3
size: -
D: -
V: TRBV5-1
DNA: TGCGCCAGCAGCTCGAGGGGGGACCCCGACACAGATACGCAGTATTTT
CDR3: CASSSRGDPDTDTQYF

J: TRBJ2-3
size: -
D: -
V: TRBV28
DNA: TGTGCCAGCAGTGGGTATGCGCTCTCTAGCACAGATACGCAGTATTTT
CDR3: CASSGYALSSTDTQYF

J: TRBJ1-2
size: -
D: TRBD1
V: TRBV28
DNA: TGTGCCAGCAGTTCCCTGGGCACAGGGGGGGGGACCTATGGCTACACCTTC
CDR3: CASSSLGTGGGTYGYTF

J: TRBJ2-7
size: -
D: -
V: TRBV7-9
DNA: TGTGCCAGCAGGCAAACAAGCTACGAGCAGTACTTC
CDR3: CASRQTSYEQYF

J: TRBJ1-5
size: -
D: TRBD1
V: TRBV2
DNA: TGTGCCAGCAGGGTCGACAGGGCCCAAGGGCAGCCCCAGCATTTT
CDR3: CASRVDRAQGQPQHF

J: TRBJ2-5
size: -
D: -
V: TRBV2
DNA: TGTGCCAGCAGTGAAGGTGGCACCTTCCAAGAGACCCAGTACTTC
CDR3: CASSEGGTFQETQYF

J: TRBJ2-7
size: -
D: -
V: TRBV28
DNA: TGTGCCAGCAGTCCGTCCCGGGACCCCTACGAGCAGTACTTC
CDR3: CASSPSRDPYEQYF

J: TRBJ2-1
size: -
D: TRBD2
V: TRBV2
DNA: TGTGCCAGCAGTGGGGGAGGGACTGTCTACAATGAGCAGTTCTTC
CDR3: CASSGGGTVYNEQFF

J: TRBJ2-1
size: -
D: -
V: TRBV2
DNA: TGTGCCAGCAGCCAAGGACTTCTAGTCGGTGAGCAGTTCTTC
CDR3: CASSQGLLVGEQFF

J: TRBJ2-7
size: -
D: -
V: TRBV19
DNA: TGTGCCAGGGCGCCGGGGACAAAAACCTACGAGCAGTACTTC
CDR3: CARAPGTKTYEQYF

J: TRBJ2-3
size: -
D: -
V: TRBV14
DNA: TGTGCCAGCAGCTTACAGGGATTGTTTGCAGATACGCAGTATTTT
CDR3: CASSLQGLFADTQYF

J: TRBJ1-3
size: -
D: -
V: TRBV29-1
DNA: TGCAGCGGTTCACTAGACAGCATAGGAAACACCATATATTTT
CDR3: CSGSLDSIGNTIYF

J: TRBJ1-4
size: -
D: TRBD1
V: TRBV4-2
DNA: TGTGCCAGCAGATTTGCAGGGGGCGAGAGTGAAAAACTGTTTTTT
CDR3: CASRFAGGESEKLFF